This record covers a single TCR beta chain. Its antigen remains unidentified. This entry is derived from a study of siplizumab effects on memory and regulatory T cells. TCRdb keeps only in-frame clones here, not all; method: immunoSEQ multiplex PCR. This table has about 100,000 clones, around 90% appearing once. Notes on the study in general: Among sequences traceable to unstimulated CD4+ memory cells, alloreactive ones were significantly reduced by siplizumab. Naive T cell populations appeared to exhibit greater diversity than memory cells and appeared to be major alloresponse contributors.

V was shortened by 7 bases and J by 2 bases, with 7 bases between the two germline ends. Germline lookup yields CDR1 SNHLY and CDR2 FYNNEI. The CDR3 contains 12 residues. The sequence derives from a human donor in good health. The genes are TRBV2 and TRBJ2-3, with D hard to call. The specimen sequenced was CD4+ T cells sorted from blood. The CDR3 DNA reads as TGTGCCAGCAAGGCGCCCACAGATACGCAGTATTTT. Its translation: CASKAPTDTQYF. Using reference TRBV2 and TRBJ2-3 for the parts outside the CDR3, the full variable domain is EPEVTQTPSHQVTQMGQEVILRCVPISNHLYFYWYRQILGQKVEFLVSFYNNEISEKSEIFDDQFSVERPDGSNFTLKIRSTKLEDSAMYFCASKAPTDTQYFGPGTRLTVL.